These 17 T cell receptor beta chains were sequenced from one sample in a study of shared clonotypes between healthy human individuals. The data were produced by immunoSEQ multiplex PCR, yet TCRdb's version contains in-frame clones alone and is incomplete. The profile shows about 1 million clones, approximately 70% of them singletons. The sample taken for sequencing was memory CD4+ T cells sorted from blood. Described subset: CD45RA-negative fraction. These receptors all come from a man aged 18 to 30 in good health.

V and J are TRBV13 and TRBJ1-3, with 8 bases aligning to TRBD1. V lost 4 bases to trimming and J lost 3 bases; unmatched junction nucleotides: 8. Germline V gene lookup returns CDR1 PRHDT and CDR2 FYEKMQ (reference sequence). CDR3 size: 16 residues. Written as DNA, the CDR3 is TGTGCCAGCAGCTCTACAGGGGGGAAAGGTGGAAACACCATATATTTT. Translated: CASSSTGGKGGNTIYF.

The chain recombines TRBV7-2 with TRBJ2-7, with D possibly matching TRBD2 (6 bases). The germline V gene encodes CDR1 SGHTA and CDR2 FQGNSA. Deletions cut 3 bases from V and 2 bases from J, with 8 bases between. The CDR3 extends over 13 amino acids. Written as DNA, the CDR3 is TGTGCCAGCAGCTTCGCGGGAACCTACGAGCAGTACTTC. It specifies CASSFAGTYEQYF.

The CDR3 coding sequence is TGCGCCAGCAGCTTACCGGGACAGGGTAATTCACCCCTCCACTTT. Encoded protein: CASSLPGQGNSPLHF. This chain links TRBV5-1 with TRBJ1-6, with TRBD1 matching over 9 bases. The V and J ends lost 2 bases and 6 bases, in that order; junction bases with no gene match: 3. This CDR3 contains 15 residues. Germline CDR1 and CDR2: SGHRS and YFSETQ. The full variable domain, its missing parts supplied by reference TRBV5-1 and TRBJ1-6, is KAGVTQTPRYLIKTRGQQVTLSCSPISGHRSVSWYQQTPGQGLQFLFEYFSETQRNKGNFPGRFSGRQFSNSRSEMNVSTLELGDSALYLCASSLPGQGNSPLHFGNGTRLTVT.

In this sample, this clone turned up a few times. The rearrangement links TRBV5-1 to TRBJ1-1, with 8 positions matching TRBD1. Germline V gene lookup returns CDR1 SGHRS and CDR2 YFSETQ. The V segment lost 4 bases and the J segment 5 bases; nucleotides outside the gene matches: 10. The CDR3 length is 15 residues. The CDR3 nucleotides are TGCGCCAGCAGCAGGATGGACAGGGCTGGGACTGAAGCTTTCTTT. This translates into CASSRMDRAGTEAFF.

This chain joins TRBV2 and TRBJ2-7; tentatively, D is TRBD2 (6 bases). This CDR3 contains 13 residues. CDR1 and CDR2 from the germline V gene are SNHLY and FYNNEI. Between the trimmed V and J ends, which lost 6 bases and 0 bases, there was a span of 9 bases. The CDR3 protein is CASRGDFSYEQYF. CDR3 nucleotide sequence: TGTGCCAGCAGGGGGGACTTCTCCTACGAGCAGTACTTC. Drawing the rest from reference TRBV2 and TRBJ2-7, the complete variable domain is EPEVTQTPSHQVTQMGQEVILRCVPISNHLYFYWYRQILGQKVEFLVSFYNNEISEKSEIFDDQFSVERPDGSNFTLKIRSTKLEDSAMYFCASRGDFSYEQYFGPGTRLTVT.

As to this clone: A read error may explain this, as a much larger clone is one base away. The sample holds other DNA sequences that translate to the same CDR3. CDR3 residues: CASSPPNQETQYF. CDR3 sequence (DNA): TGTGCCAGCTCACCACCAAATCAAGAGACCCAGTACTTC. V is TRBV18 and J is TRBJ2-5, with D uncertain. Germline assignment: CDR1 KGHSH and CDR2 LQKENI. The V and J ends lost 0 bases and 2 bases respectively, with 4 bases between them. CDR3 length equals 13 residues.

This chain joins TRBV18 and TRBJ2-1; D unclear. This CDR3 spans 15 amino acids. Trimming left V 3 bases short and J 0 bases short, with 9 bases between. CDR1 and CDR2 (germline): KGHSH, LQKENI. In DNA, the CDR3 is TGTGCCAGCTCACCGTCGACCAGCTCCTACAATGAGCAGTTCTTC. This encodes CASSPSTSSYNEQFF.

This sequence joins TRBV7-3 and TRBJ1-6, with 7 bases aligning to TRBD1. J was trimmed by 9 bases and V by 6 bases; bases with no gene match: 11. Germline V CDR1 and CDR2: SGHTA, FQGTGA. The CDR3 contains 15 residues. The CDR3 protein is CASSSGGQFSSPLHF. CDR3 DNA: TGTGCCAGCAGTTCTGGGGGACAGTTCTCTTCACCCCTCCACTTT.

This rearrangement joins TRBV5-6 to TRBJ2-7, with D maybe TRBD2 (7 bases). Germline V gives CDR1 SGHDT, CDR2 YYEEEE. Trimming removed 4 bases at V and 6 bases at J, with 17 bases between. The CDR3 has 14 residues. The CDR3 spells CASSPIGGGLEQYF. As DNA, the CDR3 is TGTGCCAGCAGCCCTATAGGGGGGGGGCTCGAGCAGTACTTC.

The chain uses TRBV5-6 and TRBJ1-2, with 11 bases lining up with TRBD1. The CDR3 is 15 residues long. Germline V lookup: CDR1 SGHDT, CDR2 YYEEEE. With V trimmed by 2 bases and J by 8 bases, 8 bases remained unmatched. CDR3 amino acids: CASSFGTGGIKGYTF. In DNA, the CDR3 is TGTGCCAGCAGCTTTGGGACAGGGGGAATAAAAGGCTACACCTTC.

This clone was counted a single time. The chain carries TRBV6-1 and TRBJ1-2; D ambiguous. The germline V gene has CDR1 MNHNS and CDR2 SASEGT. CDR3 length: 12 residues. V was trimmed by 2 bases and J by 14 bases, leaving 15 bases between them. The CDR3 sequence: CASSESFQPCTF. CDR3 nucleotides: TGTGCCAGCAGTGAAAGCTTTCAGCCCTGTACCTTC.

This chain links TRBV5-1 with TRBJ2-2; D gene unclear. V was cut by 5 bases and J by 3 bases, with 5 bases left in between. Germline CDR1 and CDR2: SGHRS and YFSETQ. The CDR3 extends over 12 amino acids. CDR3 in amino acids: CASSRHTGELFF. In DNA form, the CDR3 reads TGCGCCAGCAGTCGGCACACCGGGGAGCTGTTTTTT.

The V gene is TRBV27, the J gene TRBJ2-4, with a weak D call TRBD1 (5 bases). The CDR3 totals 16 residues. Germline V gene sequence: CDR1 MNHEY, CDR2 SMNVEV (reference sequence). V gave up 4 bases and J gave up 0 bases, with 13 bases separating them. The CDR3 sequence is CASSSQGVVAKNIQYF. The DNA for the CDR3 is TGTGCCAGCAGTTCTCAAGGGGTTGTAGCCAAAAACATTCAGTACTTC.

This sequence joins TRBV4-1 and TRBJ1-2; D uncertain. Germline CDR1 and CDR2: MGHRA and YSYEKL. This CDR3 comprises 17 residues. V was pared by 0 bases and J by 1 base, with 15 bases between. The CDR3 loop reads CASSQDHAAANNYGYTF. For the CDR3, the DNA is TGCGCCAGCAGCCAAGATCACGCGGCAGCCAATAACTATGGCTACACCTTC.

The chain recombines TRBV10-1 with TRBJ1-6, with TRBD1 matching over 8 bases. The CDR3 extends over 15 amino acids. Germline CDR1 is WNHNN and CDR2 is SYGVQD (reference sequence). With V trimmed by 4 bases and J by 9 bases, 8 bases remained unmatched. CDR3 DNA: TGCGCCAGCAGTGGGCATGACAGGGGTCCTTCACCCCTCCACTTT. Its translation: CASSGHDRGPSPLHF.

CDR3 coding DNA: TGTGCCTGGAGTGTATCTGCCCAAGAGACCCAGTACTTC. Amino acids: CAWSVSAQETQYF. The V and J genes are TRBV30 and TRBJ2-5, with D uncertain. Germline assignment: CDR1 GTSNPN and CDR2 SVGIG (reference sequence). Trimming cost V 0 bases and J 1 base, with 6 bases left between them. This CDR3 comprises 13 residues.

This clone has a handful of counts. CDR3 sequence (DNA): TGTGCCAGCAGCCCAGGGAGCTTGGGCTACACCTTC. Amino acid sequence: CASSPGSLGYTF. The chain joins TRBV7-8 to TRBJ1-2, with D perhaps matching TRBD1 (5 bases). With 5 bases removed from V and 8 bases from J, the gap between germline ends came to 12 bases. The CDR3 is made up of 12 amino acids. Germline loops: CDR1 SGHVS, CDR2 FQNEAQ.